Listed here are 10 T cell receptor beta chains from one sample, sequenced in a study of technical replicates of blood from a handful of donors. Clones were sequenced by immunoSEQ multiplex PCR, and TCRdb holds only the in-frame ones, with some missing. The table lists tens of thousands of clones, around 97% of them singletons. The sample comprised T cells isolated from PBMCs. These receptors were taken from a human donor in good health.

The chain recombines TRBV18 with TRBJ1-2; TRBD1 matches at 7 bases. Trimming at V came to 3 bases and at J to 5 bases, leaving 9 bases not matched to a gene. The CDR3 runs 15 residues. CDR1 is KGHSH and CDR2 is LQKENI in the germline V gene. The CDR3 loop reads CASSPSSGTEYGYTF. The CDR3 nucleotides read TGTGCCAGCTCACCGAGCTCCGGGACAGAGTATGGCTACACCTTC.

The V and J genes are TRBV6-5 and TRBJ1-2; weak D call: TRBD1 (6 bases). The CDR3 totals 14 residues. V was cut by 6 bases and J by 7 bases, with 18 bases left in between. Germline CDR1 is MNHEY and CDR2 is SVGAGI. This CDR3 is CASSPGGGQTGYTF. CDR3 DNA: TGTGCCAGCAGCCCTGGGGGGGGGCAAACTGGCTACACCTTC.

This clone was seen a single time. The chain couples TRBV11-2 to TRBJ2-5, with 8 bases identical to TRBD1. The J segment lost 5 bases and the V segment lost 0 bases, leaving 5 bases of the junction unmatched. Germline V gene data show CDR1 as SGHAT and CDR2 as FQNNGV. The CDR3 runs 15 residues. The CDR3 nucleotides are TGTGCCAGCAGCTTAGATGGGGACAGGACTGAGACCCAGTACTTC. Translating gives CASSLDGDRTETQYF.

The chain employs TRBV5-1 and TRBJ1-1; weak D call: TRBD1 (6 bases). Germline CDR1 is SGHRS and CDR2 is YFSETQ. The CDR3 has 14 amino acids. V was clipped by 0 bases and J by 3 bases, with 9 bases between them. CDR3 region: CASSLEGGDTEAFF. The CDR3 DNA reads TGCGCCAGCAGCTTGGAGGGGGGGGACACTGAAGCTTTCTTT.

This rearrangement joins TRBV7-6 to TRBJ1-2; 7 nucleotides line up with TRBD1. Trimming cost V 2 bases and J 6 bases; bases outside gene matches: 9. Germline loops: CDR1 SGHVS, CDR2 FNYEAQ. The CDR3 contains 15 residues. The CDR3 sequence is CASSLRGQSYNGYTF. In DNA form, the CDR3 reads TGTGCCAGCAGCTTAAGGGGGCAGTCTTACAATGGCTACACCTTC. Looking up the rest from reference TRBV7-6 and TRBJ1-2 gives the full variable domain: GAGVSQSPRYKVTKRGQDVALRCDPISGHVSLYWYRQALGQGPEFLTYFNYEAQQDKSGLPNDRFSAERPEGSISTLTIQRTEQRDSAMYRCASSLRGQSYNGYTFGSGTRLTVV.

The chain combines TRBV5-1 with TRBJ2-3; D is uncertain. V gave up 0 bases and J gave up 5 bases, with 4 bases separating them. The CDR3 covers 12 residues. Germline V CDR1 and CDR2: SGHRS, YFSETQ. CDR3 bases: TGCGCCAGCAGCTTGGCCCGAGATACGCAGTATTTT. Encoded protein: CASSLARDTQYF.

The chain has TRBV10-1 and TRBJ2-7; perhaps TRBD2 as D (6 bases). The CDR3 loop spans 18 amino acids. V dropped 11 bases and J dropped 0 bases, with 29 bases sitting between them. Per germline, CDR1 WNHNN and CDR2 SYGVQD (reference sequence). The DNA of the CDR3 is TGCGCCGCAAGTGACGGGGGTTCGTTAGACCTTGGCTCCTACGAGCAGTACTTC. Protein: CAASDGGSLDLGSYEQYF.

This sequence joins TRBV4-1 and TRBJ1-1, with D possibly being TRBD1 (5 bases). This CDR3 has 16 residues. CDR1 is MGHRA and CDR2 is YSYEKL in the germline V gene. V gave up 2 bases and J gave up 1 base, with 14 bases separating them. As DNA, the CDR3 is TGCGCCAGCAGCCAATTACAAATAGGACAGAACACTGAAGCTTTCTTT. It is translated as CASSQLQIGQNTEAFF.

The count of this clone is one. The rearrangement uses TRBV6-5 and TRBJ1-4; 10 bases fit TRBD1. V lost 4 bases, J lost 6 bases, and 8 bases stayed unmatched. In germline, CDR1 is MNHEY, CDR2 SVGAGI. The CDR3 consists of 16 residues. The CDR3 DNA follows: TGTGCCAGCAGTTTGCCGGGACAGGGGCTGGATGAAAAACTGTTTTTT. Its translation is CASSLPGQGLDEKLFF.

The count of this clone is one. The chain recombines TRBV5-1 with TRBJ2-1; 7 bases line up with TRBD2. The germline gives CDR1 SGHRS, CDR2 YFSETQ. This CDR3 region has 17 residues. V lost 0 bases and J lost 5; bases outside the gene matches: 11. CDR3 in amino acids: CASSLAPARELDNEQFF. The CDR3 bases are TGCGCCAGCAGCTTGGCCCCCGCGCGGGAGCTTGACAATGAGCAGTTCTTC.